This T cell receptor (beta chain) was captured in a study of blood T cell repertoires in COVID-19 (dated by TCRdb to the early 2020s). Study-wide context: Samples from collaborators originated in the United States, Italy and Spain and spanned both the acute and convalescent phases of COVID-19. Where available, HLA class I and class II types were obtained from metadata supplied by the sample provider rather than from assay-based typing. The samples were drawn from two sources: the first 160 participants of the ongoing ImmuneRACE study, and over 950 subjects contributed by 6 global collaborators. Subjects who had been exposed to COVID-19, were actively infected with it, or had recovered from it provided the deeply sampled blood TCRbeta repertoires that made up the dataset. The repertoires were released in a freely available public database intended as a resource for research on the immune response to SARS-CoV-2. The material from the prospective study consisted of cDNA or gDNA derived from T cells, B-cell-depleted T cells, or PBMCs. Nearly every sample came with metadata listing a de-identified subject ID, COVID-19 status, age in years and sex.

TCRbeta CDR3 regions were amplified from genomic DNA using the immunoSEQ Assay, a bias-controlled multiplex PCR. The study's own analysis went as follows. Nucleated cell counts per sample were estimated from amplification of reference gene primers within the assay. To quantify the absolute abundance of each unique TCRbeta CDR3 rearrangement, sequence reads were collapsed and filtered. Productive Simpson clonality was computed per sample as the square root of Simpson's diversity index over productive rearrangements. In TCRdb, the immuneACCESS table is reduced to in-frame sequences with V and J assigned. These tables do not hold every clone; where another copy was compared, an unresolved V gene accounts for under half, and the others remain unexplained. V, J and clone size derive from that table, while D and trimming were established from the DNA sequence. This sample comprises over 140,000 clones, around 79% of them detected only once. The top ten hold 2.5% to 3% of the sample.

Here is what the overall study found, with its caveats: The quantity of clinical and demographic metadata differed by source and by participant and was supplied without curation.

Enrolling through a virtual design, the prospective study's participants ranged in age from roughly 18 to 89 years and lived across about two dozen United States geographic areas. In the prospective study, cohorts were assigned on the basis of participant-reported clinical history obtained from a screening survey and a study questionnaire. For ImmuneRACE Cohort 3, a participant was defined as recovered based on two consecutive negative NP/OP PCR tests, clearance by a healthcare professional, or resolution of symptoms. In the prospective study, whole blood, serum and a nasopharyngeal or oropharyngeal swab were collected from each participant by mobile phlebotomists. Additional blood draws and questionnaires over an approximately two-month period could optionally be provided by prospective study participants. Before DNA extraction, blood samples from the prospective study were shipped at room temperature or frozen.

Comments on this clone: Its antigen is not yet known. No qualities accompany the bases; no much larger clone lies one base away.

The junction shows trimming of 1 base on V and 7 bases on J, and the gene matches do not reach 8 bases of it. Measured from the cysteine to the phenylalanine, the CDR3 is 17 residues long. Only the CDR3 DNA stays, 51 bases, in frame from base 1. Reading the germline V gene (reference sequence) gives CDR1 SSHAT and CDR2 FNYEAQ. Sequenced input: PBMCs or T cells enriched from blood (not recorded which). The chain employs TRBV7-7 and TRBJ2-1, with TRBD2 identical over 12 junction bases. The origin of this receptor is a woman aged 45-65 years who had recovered from COVID-19. The CDR3 sequence is CASSLGLAGGPWNEQFF. The DNA sequence is given as TGTGCCAGCAGCTTAGGGCTAGCGGGAGGGCCCTGGAATGAGCAGTTCTTC.